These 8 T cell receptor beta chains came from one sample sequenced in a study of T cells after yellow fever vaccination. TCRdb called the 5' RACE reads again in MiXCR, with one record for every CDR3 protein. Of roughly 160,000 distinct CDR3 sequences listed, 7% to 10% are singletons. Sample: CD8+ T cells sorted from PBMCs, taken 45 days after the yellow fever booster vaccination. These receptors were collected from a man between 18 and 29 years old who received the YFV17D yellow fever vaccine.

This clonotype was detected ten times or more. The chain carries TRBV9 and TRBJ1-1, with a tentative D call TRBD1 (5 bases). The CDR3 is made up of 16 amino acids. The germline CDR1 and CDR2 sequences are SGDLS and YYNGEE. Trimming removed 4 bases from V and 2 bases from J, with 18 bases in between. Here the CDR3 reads CASSTRDQGGNTEAFF. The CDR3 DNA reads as TGTGCCAGCAGCACCCGTGACCAGGGCGGAAACACTGAAGCTTTCTTT.

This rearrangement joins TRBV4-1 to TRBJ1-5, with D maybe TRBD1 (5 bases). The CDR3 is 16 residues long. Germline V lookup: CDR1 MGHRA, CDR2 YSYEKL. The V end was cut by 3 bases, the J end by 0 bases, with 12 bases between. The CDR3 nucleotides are TGCGCCAGCAGCCATTTGGGGGGGGGTAGCAATCAGCCCCAGCATTTT. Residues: CASSHLGGGSNQPQHF.

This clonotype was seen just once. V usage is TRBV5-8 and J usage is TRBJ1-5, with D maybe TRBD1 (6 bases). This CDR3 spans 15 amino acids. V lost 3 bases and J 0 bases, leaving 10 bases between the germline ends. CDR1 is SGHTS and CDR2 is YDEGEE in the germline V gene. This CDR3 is CASSSGHRSNQPQHF. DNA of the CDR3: TGTGCCAGCAGCTCGGGACACCGTAGCAATCAGCCCCAGCATTTT.

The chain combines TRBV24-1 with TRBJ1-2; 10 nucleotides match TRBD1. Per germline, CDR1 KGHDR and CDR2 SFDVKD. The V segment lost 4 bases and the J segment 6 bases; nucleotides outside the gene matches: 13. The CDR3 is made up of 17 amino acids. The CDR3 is CATSDLPGQGDKDGYTF. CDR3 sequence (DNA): TGTGCCACCAGTGACCTTCCCGGACAGGGGGACAAGGATGGCTACACCTTC.

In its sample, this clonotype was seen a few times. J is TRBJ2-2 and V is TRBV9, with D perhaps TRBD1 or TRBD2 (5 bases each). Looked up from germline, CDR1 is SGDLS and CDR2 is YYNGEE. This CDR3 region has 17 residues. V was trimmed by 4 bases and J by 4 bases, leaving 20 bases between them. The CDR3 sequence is CASSLPGDGAGTGELFF. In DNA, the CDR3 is TGTGCCAGCAGCTTACCCGGCGACGGGGCGGGCACCGGGGAGCTGTTTTTT.

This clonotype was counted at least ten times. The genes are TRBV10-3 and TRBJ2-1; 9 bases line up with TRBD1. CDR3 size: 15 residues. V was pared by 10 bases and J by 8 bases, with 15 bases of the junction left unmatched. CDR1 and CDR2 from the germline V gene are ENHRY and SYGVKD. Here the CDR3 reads CATRTQTGGSDEQFF. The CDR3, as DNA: TGTGCCACCCGGACCCAGACAGGGGGTTCGGATGAGCAGTTCTTC.

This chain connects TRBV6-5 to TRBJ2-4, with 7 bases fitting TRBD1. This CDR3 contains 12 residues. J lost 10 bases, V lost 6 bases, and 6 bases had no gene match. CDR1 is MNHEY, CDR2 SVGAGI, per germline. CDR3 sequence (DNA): TGTGCCAGCAGCCCCGACAGGGCGATTCAGTACTTC. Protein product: CASSPDRAIQYF.

The CDR3, as DNA: TGTGCCAGCAGCTTGGCGGTGGTGAACACTGAAGCTTTCTTT. This encodes CASSLAVVNTEAFF. The chain uses TRBV5-4 and TRBJ1-1; no definite D call. CDR3 length: 14 amino acids. Germline CDR1 is SGHNT and CDR2 is YYREEE (reference sequence). V was cut by 0 bases and J by 0 bases, with 6 bases left in between.